The following is a TCR beta chain sequence with its context. No antigen is known for it. Libraries were prepared by immunoSEQ multiplex PCR; TCRdb keeps only in-frame clonotypes and omits some of them. The sample has approximately 110,000 clones, more than 85% seen once; the top ten hold approximately 1.1%. Deletions cut 3 bases from V and 3 bases from J, with 11 bases between. From germline, CDR1 is KGHSH and CDR2 LQKENI. This CDR3 comprises 14 residues. The sample belongs to a study of T cell responses to AZD1222 COVID-19 vaccine. Study-wide results and limits: Spike regions recognized by vaccine-associated CD4 TCRs spanned the protein, led by 160-218 and 743-854. Most donors were white British, females outnumbered males, and clonal diversity was possibly underestimated. When two AZD1222 doses had been given, Spike-specific TCR breadth and depth rose.

The V and J genes are TRBV18 and TRBJ1-1; TRBD1 is a possible D gene (6 bases). The sequence derives from an adult in good health. The sample consisted of peripheral blood, taken on day 0 of AZD1222 vaccination. CDR3 nucleotides: TGTGCCAGCTCACCCGCCCCAGGGGACACTGAAGCTTTCTTT. Translating it yields CASSPAPGDTEAFF.